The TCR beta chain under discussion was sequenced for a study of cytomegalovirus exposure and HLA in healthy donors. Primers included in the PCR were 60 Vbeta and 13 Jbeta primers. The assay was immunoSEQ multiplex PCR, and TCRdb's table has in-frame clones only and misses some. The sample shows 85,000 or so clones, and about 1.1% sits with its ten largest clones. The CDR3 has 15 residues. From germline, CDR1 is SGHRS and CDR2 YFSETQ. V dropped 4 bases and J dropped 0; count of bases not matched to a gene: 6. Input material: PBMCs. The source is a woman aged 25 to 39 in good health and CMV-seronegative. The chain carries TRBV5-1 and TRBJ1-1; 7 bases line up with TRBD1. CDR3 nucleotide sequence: TGCGCCAGCAGCCCGGGACAGCTCCTGAACACTGAAGCTTTCTTT. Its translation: CASSPGQLLNTEAFF.